Listed here is a single T cell receptor beta chain. The repertoire was sequenced with immunoSEQ multiplex PCR; TCRdb's copy has only in-frame clones and lacks some. This sample has about 260,000 clones, with about 85% found just once. CDR3 length: 14 residues. The germline V and J ends were trimmed by 6 bases and 4 bases, with 15 bases remaining between them. Germline V gene data show CDR1 as SQVTM and CDR2 as ANQGSEA. These data come from a study of blood T cell repertoires in COVID-19. Study at large: The study drew acute and convalescent COVID-19 samples from the United States, Italy and Spain.

Sequencing was done on a sample of PBMCs or T cells enriched from blood (not recorded which). The V and J genes are TRBV29-1 and TRBJ1-4; weak D call: TRBD1 (6 bases). The TCR was taken from a woman between 45 and 65 years old who had recovered from COVID-19. The DNA of the CDR3 is TGCAGCGTCGTTTCCGGGACAAATAATGAAAAACTGTTTTTT. Translated: CSVVSGTNNEKLFF. The full variable domain, completed using reference TRBV29-1 and TRBJ1-4, is SAVISQKPSRDICQRGTSLTIQCQVDSQVTMMFWYRQQPGQSLTLIATANQGSEATYESGFVIDKFPISRPNLTFSTLTVSNMSPEDSSIYLCSVVSGTNNEKLFFGSGTQLSVL.